This T cell receptor (beta chain) is from a study of vaccination effects on CD4 cells after COVID-19. Findings and caveats of the study: No early post-infection timepoints were available in the study, which also included few convalescent patients. At late timepoints after vaccination, vaccine- and infection-induced clones shrank markedly.

When less than 11 days of culture had elapsed, CD4+ T cells were isolated. Two doses of BNT162b2 or mRNA-1273 vaccine were administered to participants. In germline, CDR1 is SGHRS, CDR2 YFSETQ. V dropped 4 bases and J dropped 0; count of bases not matched to a gene: 7. The length of the CDR3 is 17 residues. The assay was immunoSEQ multiplex PCR, and TCRdb's table has in-frame clones only and misses some. Seen here are around 47,000 clones, 72% observed once, and the top ten hold about 9.5%. This clone has only a few counts. Its antigen remains unidentified. The chain uses TRBV5-1 and TRBJ2-2, with 9 positions matching TRBD1. The TCR comes from a human donor who received a COVID-19 vaccine. The sample in question was CD4+ T cells from PBMCs cultured without peptide, obtained after COVID-19 vaccination. The CDR3 spells CASSDPTGGTNTGELFF. The CDR3, as DNA: TGCGCCAGCAGCGACCCCACAGGGGGCACGAACACCGGGGAGCTGTTTTTT. Full variable domain (missing parts from reference TRBV5-1 and TRBJ2-2): KAGVTQTPRYLIKTRGQQVTLSCSPISGHRSVSWYQQTPGQGLQFLFEYFSETQRNKGNFPGRFSGRQFSNSRSEMNVSTLELGDSALYLCASSDPTGGTNTGELFFGEGSRLTVL.